Shown below are 9 T cell receptor beta chains from a single sample sequenced in a study of T cell changes during pregnancy in multiple sclerosis. This table comes from immunoSEQ multiplex PCR, and its TCRdb copy is limited to in-frame clones, with some not included. In the table there are 14,000 to 15,000 clones, approximately 83% of which are singletons. Sequencing was performed on CD8+ T cells from peripheral blood mononuclear cells, taken in the first trimester of pregnancy. The receptors shown here come from a female donor with multiple sclerosis, enrolled in a pregnancy study.

The gene calls are TRBV6-5 and TRBJ2-5, with D possibly TRBD2 on 7 matching bases. V was trimmed by 0 bases and J by 5 bases, leaving 10 bases between them. The CDR3 runs 14 residues. Germline CDR1 reads MNHEY; CDR2 reads SVGAGI. In DNA, the CDR3 is TGTGCCAGCAGTTACTCGGGGGGGCCGGAGACCCAGTACTTC. The encoded protein is CASSYSGGPETQYF.

This chain connects TRBV4-1 to TRBJ2-1; no firm D call. Germline V gene sequence: CDR1 MGHRA, CDR2 YSYEKL. The CDR3 sequence is 13 residues long. Trimming stripped 1 base from V and 8 bases from J, with 9 bases between. The DNA for the CDR3 is TGCGCCAGCAGCCAAGGCCCTGAGGATGAGCAGTTCTTC. Protein sequence: CASSQGPEDEQFF.

The chain uses TRBV10-3 and TRBJ2-1; 7 nucleotides line up with TRBD2. The CDR3 has 16 residues. V shed 5 bases and J 0 bases; nucleotides not matched to a gene: 7. Germline V gene sequence: CDR1 ENHRY, CDR2 SYGVKD. As DNA, the CDR3 is TGTGCCATCAGTCTACTAGCGACCCACTCCTACAATGAGCAGTTCTTC. Translating gives CAISLLATHSYNEQFF.

This clone was detected only a few times. This chain connects TRBV27 to TRBJ2-2; 8 bases agree with TRBD2. CDR1 and CDR2 (germline): MNHEY, SMNVEV (reference sequence). V dropped 1 base and J dropped 7; count of bases not matched to a gene: 8. This CDR3 has 16 amino acids. The CDR3 DNA reads TGTGCCAGCAGTTTATATATAGCGGGGCGGGGCGGGGAGCTGTTTTTT. This sequence encodes CASSLYIAGRGGELFF.

V is TRBV18 and J is TRBJ1-1; TRBD1 agrees at 8 bases. The CDR3 is 12 amino acids. Germline V gene lookup returns CDR1 KGHSH and CDR2 LQKENI. The ends lost 8 bases at V and 4 bases at J; junction bases unmatched: 3. CDR3: CASQDRGTEAFF. DNA for the CDR3: TGTGCCAGCCAAGACAGGGGCACTGAAGCTTTCTTT.

The chain couples TRBV5-6 to TRBJ1-2; 12 bases are a match to TRBD1. CDR3 length equals 16 residues. V shed 4 bases, J shed 7 bases, and the junction held 11 bases outside the gene matches. Per germline, CDR1 SGHDT and CDR2 YYEEEE. The CDR3: CASSNLAGTGGGGYTF. In DNA form, the CDR3 reads TGTGCCAGCAGCAATTTGGCCGGGACAGGGGGCGGTGGCTACACCTTC.

J is TRBJ1-1 and V is TRBV7-9, with D possibly being TRBD1 (5 bases). V was pared by 4 bases and J by 4 bases, with 7 bases between. Germline loops: CDR1 SEHNR, CDR2 FQNEAQ (reference sequence). The CDR3 has 12 amino acids. The CDR3 region is CASSSTGTEAFF. The CDR3, as DNA: TGTGCCAGCAGCTCCACAGGCACTGAAGCTTTCTTT.

The genes are TRBV2 and TRBJ1-1, with D possibly TRBD1 on 6 matching bases. CDR1 is SNHLY, CDR2 FYNNEI, per germline. V was shortened by 5 bases and J by 7 bases, with 17 bases between the two germline ends. The CDR3 extends over 14 amino acids. DNA of the CDR3: TGTGCCAGCAGTTTTACAGGGCCGAGTGGTGAAGCTTTCTTT. It specifies CASSFTGPSGEAFF. The variable domain in full, completed from reference TRBV2 and TRBJ1-1, reads EPEVTQTPSHQVTQMGQEVILRCVPISNHLYFYWYRQILGQKVEFLVSFYNNEISEKSEIFDDQFSVERPDGSNFTLKIRSTKLEDSAMYFCASSFTGPSGEAFFGQGTRLTVV.

The V and J genes are TRBV27 and TRBJ2-1, with D maybe TRBD2 (5 bases). Germline CDR1 and CDR2: MNHEY and SMNVEV (reference sequence). Trimming pared 0 bases from V and 1 base from J, leaving 7 bases between. This CDR3 is built from 15 residues. The CDR3 reads CASSLSEGSYNEQFF. The CDR3 region has the DNA TGTGCCAGCAGTTTATCCGAGGGTTCCTACAATGAGCAGTTCTTC.